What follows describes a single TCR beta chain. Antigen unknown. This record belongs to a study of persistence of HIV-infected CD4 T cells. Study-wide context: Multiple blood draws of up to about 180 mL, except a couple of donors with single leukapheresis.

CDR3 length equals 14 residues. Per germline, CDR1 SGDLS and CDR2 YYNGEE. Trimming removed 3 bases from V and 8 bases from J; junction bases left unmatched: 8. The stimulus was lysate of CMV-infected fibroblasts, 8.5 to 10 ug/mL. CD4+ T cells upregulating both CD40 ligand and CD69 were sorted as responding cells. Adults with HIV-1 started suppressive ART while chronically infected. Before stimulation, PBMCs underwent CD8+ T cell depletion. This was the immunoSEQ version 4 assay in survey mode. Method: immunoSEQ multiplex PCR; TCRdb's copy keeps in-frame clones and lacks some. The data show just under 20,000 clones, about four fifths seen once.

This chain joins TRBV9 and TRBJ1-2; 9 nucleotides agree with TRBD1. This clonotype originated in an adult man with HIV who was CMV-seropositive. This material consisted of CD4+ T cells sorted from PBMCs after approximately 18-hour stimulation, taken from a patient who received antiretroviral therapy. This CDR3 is CASSAAGTGYGYTF. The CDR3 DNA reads TGTGCCAGCAGCGCCGCCGGGACAGGGTACGGCTACACCTTC.